This T cell receptor beta chain emerged from a study of blood T cell repertoires in COVID-19. The V gene lost 0 bases and the J gene lost 0 bases, with 15 bases spanning the gap. This CDR3 is 18 amino acids long. CDR1 is LGHNA and CDR2 is YNFKEQ in the germline V gene. Assay: immunoSEQ multiplex PCR; the TCRdb copy retains only in-frame clones and omits some. The data contain 120,000 to 150,000 clones, roughly 76% of them singletons. The chain is built from TRBV4-2 and TRBJ2-1, with D possibly matching TRBD1 (5 bases). The receptor was isolated from a human donor with acute or convalescent COVID-19. The donor label of this sample is uncertain. Sequencing input: peripheral blood. In nucleotides, the CDR3 is TGTGCCAGCAGCCAAGATGGGGCTAGTTCGAGCTCCTACAATGAGCAGTTCTTC. Amino acid sequence: CASSQDGASSSSYNEQFF.